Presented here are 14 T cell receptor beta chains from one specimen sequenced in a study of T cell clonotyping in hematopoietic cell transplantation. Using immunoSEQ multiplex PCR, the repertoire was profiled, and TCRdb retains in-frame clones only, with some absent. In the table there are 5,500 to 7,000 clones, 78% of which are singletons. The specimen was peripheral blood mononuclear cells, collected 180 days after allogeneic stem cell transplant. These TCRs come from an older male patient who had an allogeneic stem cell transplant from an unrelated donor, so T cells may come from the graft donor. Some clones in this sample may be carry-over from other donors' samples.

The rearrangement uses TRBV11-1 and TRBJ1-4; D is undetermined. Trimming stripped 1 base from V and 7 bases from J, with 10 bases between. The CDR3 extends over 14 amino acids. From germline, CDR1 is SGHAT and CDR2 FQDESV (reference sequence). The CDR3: CASSLEGFSEKLFF. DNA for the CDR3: TGTGCCAGCAGCTTAGAAGGTTTTAGTGAAAAACTGTTTTTT.

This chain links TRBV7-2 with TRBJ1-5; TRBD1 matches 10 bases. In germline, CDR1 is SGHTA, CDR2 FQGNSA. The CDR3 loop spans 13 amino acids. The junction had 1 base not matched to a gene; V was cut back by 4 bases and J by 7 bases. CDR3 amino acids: CASSWDRGQPQHF. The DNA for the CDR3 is TGTGCCAGCAGCTGGGACAGGGGACAGCCCCAGCATTTT.

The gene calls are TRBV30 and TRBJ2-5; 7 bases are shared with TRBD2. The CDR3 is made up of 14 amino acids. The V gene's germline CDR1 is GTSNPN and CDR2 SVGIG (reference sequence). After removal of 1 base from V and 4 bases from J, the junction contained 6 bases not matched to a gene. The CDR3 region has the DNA TGTGCCTGGAGTGATGGCGGGAGTGGAGAGACCCAGTACTTC. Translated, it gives CAWSDGGSGETQYF.

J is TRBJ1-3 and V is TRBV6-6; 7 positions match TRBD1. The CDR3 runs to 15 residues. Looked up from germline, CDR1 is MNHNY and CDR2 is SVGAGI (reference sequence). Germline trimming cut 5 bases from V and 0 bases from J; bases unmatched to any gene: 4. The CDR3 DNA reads TGTGCCAGCAGTGATTGGGACAGCTCTGGAAACACCATATATTTT. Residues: CASSDWDSSGNTIYF.

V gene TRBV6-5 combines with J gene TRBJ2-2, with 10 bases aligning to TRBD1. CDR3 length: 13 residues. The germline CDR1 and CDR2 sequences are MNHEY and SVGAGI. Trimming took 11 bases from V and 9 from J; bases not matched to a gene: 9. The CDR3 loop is CAGGQGVMRELFF. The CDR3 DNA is TGTGCCGGCGGACAGGGGGTTATGAGGGAGCTGTTTTTT.

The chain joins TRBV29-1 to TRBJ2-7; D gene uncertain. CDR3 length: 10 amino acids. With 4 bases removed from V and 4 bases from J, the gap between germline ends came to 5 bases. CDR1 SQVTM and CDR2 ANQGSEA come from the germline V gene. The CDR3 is CSVADYEQYF. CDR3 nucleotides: TGCAGCGTTGCGGATTACGAGCAGTACTTC.

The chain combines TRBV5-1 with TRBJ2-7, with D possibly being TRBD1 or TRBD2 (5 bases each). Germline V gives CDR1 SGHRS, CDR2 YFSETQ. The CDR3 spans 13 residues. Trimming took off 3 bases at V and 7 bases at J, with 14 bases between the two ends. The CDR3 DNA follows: TGCGCCAGCAGCTGGGACCAAACGGGGGAGCAGTACTTC. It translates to CASSWDQTGEQYF.

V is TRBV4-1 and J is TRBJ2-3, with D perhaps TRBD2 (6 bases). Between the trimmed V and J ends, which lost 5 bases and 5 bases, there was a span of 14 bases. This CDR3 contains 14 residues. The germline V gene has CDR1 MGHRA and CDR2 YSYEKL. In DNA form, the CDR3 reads TGCGCCAGCAGCAAACTAGCTACCGGAGATACGCAGTATTTT. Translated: CASSKLATGDTQYF.

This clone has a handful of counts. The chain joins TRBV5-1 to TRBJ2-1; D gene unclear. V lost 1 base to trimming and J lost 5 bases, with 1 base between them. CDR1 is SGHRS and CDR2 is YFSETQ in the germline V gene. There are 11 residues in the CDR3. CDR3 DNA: TGCGCCAGCAGCTTGAACAATGAGCAGTTCTTC. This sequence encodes CASSLNNEQFF.

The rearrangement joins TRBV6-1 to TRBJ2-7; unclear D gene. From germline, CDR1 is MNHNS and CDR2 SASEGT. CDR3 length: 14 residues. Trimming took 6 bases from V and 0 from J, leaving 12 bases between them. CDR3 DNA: TGTGCCAGCAGGGCGTTGGGCGGCTCCTACGAGCAGTACTTC. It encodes CASRALGGSYEQYF.

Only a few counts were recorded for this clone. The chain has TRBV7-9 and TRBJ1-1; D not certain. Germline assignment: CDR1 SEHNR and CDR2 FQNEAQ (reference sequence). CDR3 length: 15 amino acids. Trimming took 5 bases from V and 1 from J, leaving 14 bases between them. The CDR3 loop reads CASSPPGGRNTEAFF. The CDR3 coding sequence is TGTGCCAGCAGCCCCCCGGGAGGGCGGAACACTGAAGCTTTCTTT.

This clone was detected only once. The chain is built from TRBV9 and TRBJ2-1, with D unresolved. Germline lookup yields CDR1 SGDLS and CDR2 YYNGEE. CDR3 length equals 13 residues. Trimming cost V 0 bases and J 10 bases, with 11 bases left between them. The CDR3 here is CASSVVRAHEQFF. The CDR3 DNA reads TGTGCCAGCAGCGTAGTCAGAGCTCACGAGCAGTTCTTC.

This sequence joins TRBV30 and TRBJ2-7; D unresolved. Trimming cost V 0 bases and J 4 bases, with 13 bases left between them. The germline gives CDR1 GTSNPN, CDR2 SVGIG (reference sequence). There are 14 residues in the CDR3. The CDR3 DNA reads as TGTGCCTGGAGTGTTGAGTCCGCGTCTTACGAGCAGTACTTC. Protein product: CAWSVESASYEQYF.

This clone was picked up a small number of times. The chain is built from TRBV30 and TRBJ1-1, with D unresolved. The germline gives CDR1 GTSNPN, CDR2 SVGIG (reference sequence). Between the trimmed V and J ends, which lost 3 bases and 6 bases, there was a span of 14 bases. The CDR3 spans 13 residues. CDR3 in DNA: TGTGCCTGGAGGACCGGGCAGCGGGCTGAAGCTTTCTTT. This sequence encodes CAWRTGQRAEAFF.